These T cell receptor beta chains were read from a single sample in a study of tumor-infiltrating lymphocytes in primary liver carcinoma. TCRdb re-analysed the multiplex PCR reads in MiXCR, keeping a single row per CDR3 protein. The repertoire has tens of thousands of distinct CDR3 sequences, approximately 69% of them found once; the top ten carry roughly 28%. What was sequenced was tumor-adjacent normal liver tissue. The source of these receptors is a man aged 35 to 55 with primary liver carcinoma and hepatitis B virus infection. The CDR3 runs from the conserved cysteine through the conserved F or W. The D gene is left open where the match is weak. Part of the rows lack a size; the others show once, few, many or a class for expanded clones.

cdr3_nt,cdr3_aa,d_call,clone_size,j_call,v_call
TGTGCCAGCAGCTTAGCGACTGAAGGGACAGCTTATGGCTACACCTTC,CASSLATEGTAYGYTF,TRBD1,NA,TRBJ1-2,TRBV7-9
TGTGCGAGCAGCGTAACGGAAGATTCACCCCTCCACTTT,CASSVTEDSPLHF,NA,NA,TRBJ1-6,TRBV9
TGTGTCTGCAGCTCTGACTTCGGCGGTACATACAATGAGCGGTTCTTC,CVCSSDFGGTYNERFF,NA,NA,TRBJ2-1,TRBV7-8
TGTGTCACCAGTGAACCAGGGGACAAGGGCAATCAGCCCCAGCATTTT,CVTSEPGDKGNQPQHF,NA,NA,TRBJ1-5,TRBV24-1
TGTACCAGCATGGGAGAGACCGAGTACTTC,CTSMGETEYF,NA,NA,TRBJ2-5,TRBV28
TGTGCCAGCAGTTTGGAACACTACGAGCAGTACTTC,CASSLEHYEQYF,NA,few,TRBJ2-7,TRBV12-3/TRBV12-4
TGTGCCAGCAGTGAAGGGTGGTGGCTCGCCGGGAAACTGTTTTTT,CASSEGWWLAGKLFF,NA,NA,TRBJ2-2,TRBV6-1
TGTGCCAGCAGTGTCGAACTAGCGGTCCCGGGGAAAGCCGGGGAGCTGTTTTTT,CASSVELAVPGKAGELFF,TRBD2,few,TRBJ2-2,TRBV2
TGTGTCAGCAGCTTGGGGACTTATACAGATACGCAGTATTTT,CVSSLGTYTDTQYF,NA,once,TRBJ2-3,TRBV5-5
TGTGCCAGCAGTGATGGCAGGGGGCACACCGGGGAGCTGTTTTTT,CASSDGRGHTGELFF,TRBD1,medium-sized,TRBJ2-2,TRBV6-1
TGTGCCAGCAGTTACCCTGGCGACACTGAAGCTTTCTTT,CASSYPGDTEAFF,NA,many,TRBJ1-1,TRBV28
TGTGCCAGCAGTATACTAGGGGGCGGCTACAATGAGCAGTTCTTC,CASSILGGGYNEQFF,TRBD1,few,TRBJ2-1,TRBV7-3
TGCGCCAGCAGTTCCGGGACTAGCACTGGTCACGAGCAGTACTTC,CASSSGTSTGHEQYF,TRBD2,NA,TRBJ2-7,TRBV12-3/TRBV12-4
TGCAGCGCTTCCGGGGGAAAATTAAATGAGCAGTTCTTC,CSASGGKLNEQFF,NA,NA,TRBJ2-1,TRBV29-1
TGTGCCAGCAGTGAGGGGAGGGGAGGGTACAATGAGCAGTTCTTC,CASSEGRGGYNEQFF,TRBD2,many,TRBJ2-1,TRBV7-3
TGCAGCGTTGTTCCTGGGGCCAACGTCCTGACTTTC,CSVVPGANVLTF,NA,NA,TRBJ2-6,TRBV29-1
TGTGCCAGCACCACTTCGGCGATAGCCAAAAATATTCAGTACTTC,CASTTSAIAKNIQYF,NA,NA,TRBJ2-4,TRBV11-2
TGTGCCAGCAGCTTAGCGATGGCTGGAGACGAGCAGTACTTC,CASSLAMAGDEQYF,NA,NA,TRBJ2-7,TRBV7-9
TGTGCCTGCAGGTCCGGGGGCGCGGGTACCGGGGAGCTGTTTTTT,CACRSGGAGTGELFF,NA,few,TRBJ2-2,TRBV6-1
TGTGCCAGCAGTTTTCCGGGGTTCAATCAGCCACAGCAATTT,CASSFPGFNQPQQF,NA,NA,TRBJ1-5,TRBV12-3/TRBV12-4
TGTGCCAGCAGCTTCGGAGAGGCTAGAGAGCAGTGCTTC,CASSFGEAREQCF,NA,NA,TRBJ2-7,TRBV11-2
TGTGCCAGCAGCGGAGGGACAGGCGGAAACAATCAGCCCCAGCATTTT,CASSGGTGGNNQPQHF,TRBD1,NA,TRBJ1-5,TRBV9
TGTGCCAGGAGCTTAACAGGGACTAACGGAGACAATGAGCACTTCTTC,CARSLTGTNGDNEHFF,NA,NA,TRBJ2-1,TRBV11-2
TGTGTCAGCAGCTTGGGTACAGAGACCCAGTACTTC,CVSSLGTETQYF,NA,NA,TRBJ2-5,TRBV5-5
TGTGCCAGCGGTGCCGGGTCAGTGAACAATCAGCCCCAGCATTTT,CASGAGSVNNQPQHF,NA,few,TRBJ1-5,TRBV6-6
TGTGACAGTAGCTTCGGAGGGGCTAGCGGGCAATACTTC,CDSSFGGASGQYF,TRBD2,NA,TRBJ2-7,TRBV11-2
TGTGCCAGCAGTTGCGGGGGAGGGGGCACTGAAGCTTTCTTT,CASSCGGGGTEAFF,NA,NA,TRBJ1-1,TRBV6-5
TGTGCCAGCAGCCTAGACAGGATGTACGAGCAGTACTTC,CASSLDRMYEQYF,NA,NA,TRBJ2-7,TRBV4-1
TGCACCAGCAGCCAAAAGCAAACAGGGGGCTACGAGGAGTACTTC,CTSSQKQTGGYEEYF,TRBD1,NA,TRBJ2-7,TRBV4-3
TGTGCCAGCAGCCCAGATCGCAGACAGGGGGCCTGCGAGCAGTACTTC,CASSPDRRQGACEQYF,TRBD1,NA,TRBJ2-7,TRBV11-2
TGTGCCAGTGAACAGCATATATCTAGCACAGATACGCAGTATTTT,CASEQHISSTDTQYF,NA,NA,TRBJ2-3,TRBV6-6
TGTGACAGCTCTAGTGCGGGGACAGGAGGCTTTGAGCAGTTCTTC,CDSSSAGTGGFEQFF,TRBD1,NA,TRBJ2-1,TRBV6-2/TRBV6-3
TGTGCCAGCAGTTTCTCGGCCTACGAGCGGTACTTC,CASSFSAYERYF,NA,few,TRBJ2-7,TRBV12-3/TRBV12-4
TGCGCCAGCAGCCACGTCCTTAGGATTTCAGGAGGGACTGAAGCTTTCTTT,CASSHVLRISGGTEAFF,NA,NA,TRBJ1-1,TRBV14
TGCAGCGTTGAGGGGACGCAGTCCTCGCCTGATGCTTTCTTT,CSVEGTQSSPDAFF,NA,NA,TRBJ1-1,TRBV29-1
TGTGCCAGCAGCTTACAGCGGCTAGTTAGTGAGCATTTCTTC,CASSLQRLVSEHFF,NA,NA,TRBJ2-1,TRBV11-2
TGTGCCAGCAGCCAAGAAGCAGGATCCTACGAGCAGTACTTC,CASSQEAGSYEQYF,NA,few,TRBJ2-7,TRBV4-2
TGCGCCAGCGGTCTAAAGCGGCCCACAGATACGCAGTATTTT,CASGLKRPTDTQYF,NA,many,TRBJ2-3,TRBV5-1
TGTGCCAGCAGCTTGGAGGGGGAGAGTCCCTACAATGAGCAGTTCTTC,CASSLEGESPYNEQFF,NA,NA,TRBJ2-1,TRBV5-6
TGCAGCGTTTCCGACAACACAGATACGCAGTATTTT,CSVSDNTDTQYF,NA,NA,TRBJ2-3,TRBV29-1
TGCAGCGTTGCAGGAGTAGGCTTGCCCCAGTACTTC,CSVAGVGLPQYF,NA,NA,TRBJ2-5,TRBV29-1
TGTACCAGCAGCTTAGTCGGTCTCTCGAGCTCCTACAATGAGCAGTTCTTC,CTSSLVGLSSSYNEQFF,NA,NA,TRBJ2-1,TRBV11-2
TGCAGCGTCGGGGGGACAGTGAATAACACCAGGGAGCTGTTTTTT,CSVGGTVNNTRELFF,NA,NA,TRBJ2-2,TRBV29-1
TGCGCCGGCAGCCAGGACACCTGGACGCAGTATTTT,CAGSQDTWTQYF,NA,NA,TRBJ2-3,TRBV4-1